This passage covers 9 T cell receptor beta chains from one sample sequenced in a study of patients and donors after allogeneic stem cell transplantation. TCRdb ran MiXCR on the RT-PCR reads and lists one entry per CDR3 protein. This table has 70,000 to 95,000 distinct CDR3 sequences, around 5% appearing once. Material: blood, either unsorted or a sorted T cell fraction (not recorded which). Receptors originate from a human donor who was either an allogeneic HSCT recipient or a stem cell or donor lymphocyte infusion donor (not recorded which). It is not recorded whose cells these are; they may come from a transplant donor.

This clonotype was seen many times. The chain combines TRBV12-3 or TRBV12-4 with TRBJ2-1; TRBD1 matches at 9 bases. CDR3 length equals 16 residues. The V and J ends lost 6 bases and 4 bases, in that order; junction bases with no gene match: 10. The CDR3 sequence is CASSLLRDRAYNEQFF. DNA for the CDR3: TGTGCCAGCAGCTTGCTCCGGGACAGGGCATACAATGAGCAGTTCTTC.

This clonotype has ten or more counts. The chain is built from TRBV5-5 and TRBJ1-4, with a tentative D call TRBD1 (5 bases). CDR3 length equals 15 residues. Trimming stripped 0 bases from V and 7 bases from J, with 13 bases between. Germline-derived CDR1 and CDR2 are SGHKS and YYEKEE (reference sequence). This chain's CDR3 is CASSLGAGGSEKLFF. For the CDR3, the DNA is TGTGCCAGCAGCTTGGGGGCCGGGGGGAGTGAAAAACTGTTTTTT.

This clonotype was counted at least ten times. A read error may produce the germline difference seen at one junction end. V gene TRBV5-6 combines with J gene TRBJ1-1; D is undetermined. The germline gives CDR1 SGHDT, CDR2 YYEEEE. The CDR3 is made up of 15 amino acids. The CDR3: CASSLFRYQNAEAFF. CDR3 coding DNA: TGTGCCAGCAGCTTATTCCGTTATCAGAACGCTGAAGCTTTCTTT.

There are many counts of this clonotype. This chain uses TRBV24-1 with TRBJ2-1, with D perhaps matching TRBD2 (6 bases). Germline V gene sequence: CDR1 KGHDR, CDR2 SFDVKD. Trimming shortened V by 5 bases and J by 0 bases, and 10 bases separated the two germline ends. The CDR3 is 15 amino acids. The CDR3, as DNA: TGTGCCACCAGTGGAGGAGGGAGCTCCTACAATGAGCAGTTCTTC. Translated: CATSGGGSSYNEQFF.

The chain is built from TRBV14 and TRBJ2-5; 10 bases are a match to TRBD1. Germline trimming cut 4 bases from V and 7 bases from J; bases unmatched to any gene: 12. CDR1 is SGHDN, CDR2 FVKESK, per germline. The CDR3 is made up of 16 amino acids. DNA for the CDR3: TGTGCCAGCAGCCCGCTGACAGGGGGCCGCTCCGGGACCCAGTACTTC. Protein sequence: CASSPLTGGRSGTQYF.

The chain is built from TRBV4-1 and TRBJ1-3, with unresolved D. Trimming pared 0 bases from V and 7 bases from J, leaving 16 bases between. CDR1 is MGHRA, CDR2 YSYEKL, per germline. This CDR3 region has 16 residues. CDR3 bases: TGCGCCAGCAGCCAAGATCACCCACCCAAGGAGAACACCATATATTTT. It is translated as CASSQDHPPKENTIYF.

Ten or more counts support this clonotype. The rearrangement links TRBV5-6 to TRBJ1-3, with D maybe TRBD1 (6 bases). The CDR3 sequence is 17 residues long. CDR1 and CDR2 (germline): SGHDT, YYEEEE. V shed 2 bases and J shed 7 bases, with 22 bases lying between them. The chain's CDR3 is CASSLIGQPEGLNTIYF. The CDR3 region has the DNA TGTGCCAGCAGCTTAATAGGACAGCCCGAGGGTTTGAACACCATATATTTT.

This clonotype occurred a few times. V and J are TRBV3-1 and TRBJ2-3; no clear D gene. Germline V gene sequence: CDR1 LGHDT, CDR2 YNNKEL (reference sequence). The CDR3 is 13 residues long. Trimming pared 3 bases from V and 2 bases from J, leaving 6 bases between. CDR3 region: CASSHQDTDTQYF. The CDR3 DNA is TGTGCCAGCAGCCATCAAGACACAGATACGCAGTATTTT.

This clonotype was counted a few times. V and J are TRBV3-1 and TRBJ2-7; 10 nucleotides align to TRBD2. The V segment lost 7 bases and the J segment 4 bases; nucleotides outside the gene matches: 13. The CDR3 loop spans 16 amino acids. Germline V gene lookup returns CDR1 LGHDT and CDR2 YNNKEL (reference sequence). CDR3 bases: TGTGCCAGCAACCTCGGACTAGCGGACCTCGGGTACGAGCAGTACTTC. Residues: CASNLGLADLGYEQYF.